The sequence of this T cell receptor beta chain was determined in a study of T-cell memory formation after mild COVID-19. Whole-study context: The study found TCR clusters largely donor specific.

The V end lost 4 bases, the J end lost 3 bases, and 11 bases lay between the germline ends. CDR1 and CDR2 from the germline V gene are LGHNA and YSLEER. CDR3 length: 14 amino acids. This clonotype has only a few counts. Its cognate antigen is unknown. The study's findings and limits: There were some responding clones in pre-infection memory, which suggested that cross-reactive memory had joined.

5'RACE, which relied on constant-segment primers, yielded TCR alpha and TCR beta cDNA libraries carrying sample barcodes and UMIs. Via MiXCR, TCRdb re-called the 5' RACE reads, giving one row per CDR3 protein. The sample carries 300,000 to 400,000 distinct CDR3 sequences, around 30% recorded once. The clonotype was recovered from an adult woman who had mild COVID-19 (a few samples of this study predate the infection). Cell type and time point are not known. The chain uses TRBV4-3 and TRBJ2-3; D gene uncertain. Input material: PBMCs or a T cell subset sorted from them (not recorded which). CDR3 loop: CASSLRSGTDTQYF. CDR3 nucleotides: TGCGCCAGCAGCCTTCGGAGTGGGACAGATACGCAGTATTTT.